This TCR beta chain was observed in a study of cytomegalovirus exposure and HLA in healthy donors. Study observations and caveats: An ancestry cluster, one associated with Asian ancestry, reportedly showed fewer N-insertions than the approximately 660-donor mean in a later analysis.

At sampling all donors were nominally healthy, likely with unrecorded immune exposures. On this clone: The antigen remains unidentified.

PCR primers comprised 60 Vbeta and 13 Jbeta primers. Produced via immunoSEQ multiplex PCR; TCRdb's table is partial and in-frame only. The sample has fewer than 200,000 clones; roughly 80% are singletons. The length of the CDR3 is 12 residues. CDR1 is MNHEY, CDR2 SVGAGI, per germline. Between the trimmed V and J ends, which lost 8 bases and 4 bases, there was a span of 9 bases. Sequencing was carried out using PBMCs. This chain uses TRBV6-5 with TRBJ1-5; D is ambiguous. This clonotype originated in a male donor in good health and CMV-seronegative. CDR3 region: CASREGNQPQHF. DNA for the CDR3: TGTGCCAGCCGAGAGGGTAATCAGCCCCAGCATTTT.